The clone carrying this TCR beta chain was detected a few times. The entry originates in a study of patients and donors after allogeneic stem cell transplantation. Using its own MiXCR run on the RT-PCR reads, TCRdb lists one record per CDR3 protein. The data show some 960,000 distinct CDR3 sequences, with roughly 18% seen just once and 6% held by the top ten. Germline V gene sequence: CDR1 KGHDR, CDR2 SFDVKD. V shed 8 bases, J shed 4 bases, and the junction held 5 bases outside the gene matches. This CDR3 has 13 amino acids. The sequence derives from a human donor who was either an allogeneic HSCT recipient or a stem cell or donor lymphocyte infusion donor (not recorded which). It is not recorded whose cells these are; they may come from a transplant donor. The specimen sequenced was blood, either unsorted or a sorted T cell fraction (not recorded which). V usage is TRBV24-1 and J usage is TRBJ1-1; 8 nucleotides line up with TRBD1. CDR3 nucleotide sequence: TGTGCCACCATGACAGGGGTGGGCACTGAAGCTTTCTTT. Amino acids: CATMTGVGTEAFF.